This T cell receptor (beta chain) appears in the sequencing data of a study of response to subunit inactivated influenza vaccine (dated by TCRdb to 2016 to 2019). For context, the study as a whole: Deep quantitative T cell receptor repertoire profiling was used in the study to track responses to a trivalent subunit inactivated influenza vaccine. Results and caveats for the whole study, not just this receptor: It was suggested by the authors that each seasonal influenza vaccination may recruit only a limited number of new T cells.

Details on this clonotype: The antigen it recognizes is unknown. The record has no base qualities; no much larger clone is one base away.

The method was RT-PCR. The instrument was an Illumina HiSeq 2500. TCRdb redid the processing of the public reads, applying fastp at Q25 and MiXCR, and retained in-frame beta chains. Each record represents a unique CDR3 protein, reported with the most common genes and DNA among its rows. This sample gives about 170,000 distinct CDR3 sequences in total; about 10% of them show up just once. Together, the top ten hold about 40% of the sample. The sequence came from a man between 50 and 75 years old who received an inactivated influenza vaccine. Donor details come from another sample of the same person, matched by shared clones. Sequencing was performed on CD8+ T cells sorted from PBMCs, taken roughly 24 months after vaccination.

The nucleotide sequence is given as TGCAGTGCTAGAGATCGTGTAGCGGTCGGGGGTGAGCAGTTCTTC. Its protein reads: CSARDRVAVGGEQFF. The chain employs TRBV20-1 and TRBJ2-1; perhaps TRBD2 is the D gene, with 6 bases matching. Measured from the cysteine to the phenylalanine, the CDR3 is 15 residues long. Kept here is only the CDR3 DNA, which spans 45 bases and is read in frame from base 1. As encoded in the germline V gene (reference sequence), CDR1 is DFQATT while CDR2 is SNEGSKA. V sheds 0 bases and J sheds 9 bases, leaving 18 bases between their ends.